This entry is about one T cell receptor beta chain. Its matching antigen is unknown. This record belongs to a study of blood T cells in healthy people across ages. Study findings and constraints: Any changes in expanded clonotypes were possibly confounded, as donor CMV status remained unknown.

Through a sample-barcoded 5' primer and a J-beta primer mix, a second PCR was run for roughly 7 to 11 cycles. TCRdb called the 5' RACE reads again in MiXCR, with one record for every CDR3 protein. The table has hundreds of thousands of distinct CDR3 sequences, about half seen once. Specimen: blood. This clonotype was obtained from a man older than 75 in good health.

The CDR3 here is CASSLGRVGPQHF. DNA of the CDR3: TGTGCCAGCAGTTTGGGGCGGGTAGGGCCCCAGCATTTT. The chain employs TRBV28 and TRBJ1-5, with a tentative D call TRBD1 (5 bases). In germline, CDR1 is MDHEN, CDR2 SYDVKM. V dropped 3 bases and J dropped 9 bases, with 12 bases sitting between them. CDR3 length: 13 residues.